This TCR beta chain was identified in a study of cytomegalovirus exposure and HLA in healthy donors. Study overall: The approximately 120 validation repertoires used the same platform as the 666 first-cohort repertoires, a later analysis reported. General study results and limits: Altogether, around 160 TCR beta chains were recorded as cytomegalovirus-associated.

Notes on this clone: What it recognizes is unknown.

Germline V gene data show CDR1 as MNHEY and CDR2 as SMNVEV (reference sequence). J gave up 4 bases and V 6 bases, and 6 bases lay outside the gene matches. The CDR3 runs to 14 residues. Here immunoSEQ multiplex PCR was the method, and the copy in TCRdb shows in-frame clones only, minus some. The sample consists of some 98,000 clones, around 90% of them appearing once. The sequencing sample was made of PBMCs. This rearrangement joins TRBV27 to TRBJ1-5; 7 nucleotides align to TRBD1. The receptor comes from a woman aged 30 to 39 in good health and CMV-seronegative. CDR3 residues: CASRLGGANQPQHF. The CDR3 region has the DNA TGTGCCAGCAGGCTAGGGGGCGCGAATCAGCCCCAGCATTTT.